This T cell receptor (beta chain) came from a study of control samples from healthy donors and cancer patients. Sequencing was performed with immunoSEQ multiplex PCR; in TCRdb, only in-frame clones are kept and a portion is missing. The sample has more than 65,000 clones; about four fifths are singletons. Germline CDR1 is MNHGY and CDR2 is SAAAGT. The V and J ends lost 6 bases and 0 bases, in that order; junction bases with no gene match: 5. This CDR3 contains 15 residues. This chain joins TRBV6-8 and TRBJ2-5; 9 bases are a match to TRBD2. Sequencing was carried out using blood. The clonotype originates from a man aged 50-59 years in good health. CDR3 region: CASRPGGGDQETQYF. The CDR3 DNA follows: TGTGCCAGCAGACCGGGCGGGGGGGACCAAGAGACCCAGTACTTC.